One and the same sample provided the 19 T cell receptor beta chains below, sequenced in a study of identical twins. TCRdb fed the 5' RACE reads into MiXCR, producing one record per CDR3 protein. The sample consists of approximately 890,000 distinct CDR3 sequences, more than 9% of them appearing once. Separately, the same data were catalogued under a study of yellow fever vaccine responses in identical twins.

Sequencing was performed on PBMCs. The receptors were gathered from a woman younger than 35 in good health.

This sequence joins TRBV6-5 and TRBJ2-1; D is perhaps TRBD2 (5 bases). The CDR3 consists of 17 residues. The germline CDR1 and CDR2 sequences are MNHEY and SVGAGI. V gave up 0 bases and J gave up 7 bases, with 19 bases separating them. The CDR3 DNA reads TGTGCCAGCAGTTACTCGAAGCCGGACCCCTGGAGGAATGAGCAGTTCTTC. It specifies CASSYSKPDPWRNEQFF.

V and J are TRBV24-1 and TRBJ2-5; 7 nucleotides align to TRBD2. Germline CDR1 is KGHDR and CDR2 is SFDVKD. The V gene end was trimmed by 5 bases and the J gene end by 5 bases; junction bases not matched to a gene: 4. The CDR3 runs 13 residues. The CDR3, as DNA: TGTGCCACCAGTGGGCCCGGGAGGGAGACCCAGTACTTC. This translates into CATSGPGRETQYF.

The genes are TRBV14 and TRBJ2-1; 8 bases are shared with TRBD2. The CDR3 covers 19 residues. CDR1 is SGHDN and CDR2 is FVKESK in the germline V gene. The junction had 14 bases not matched to a gene; V was cut back by 0 bases and J by 4 bases. CDR3 loop: CASSQDPRFLAGRYNEQFF. CDR3 in DNA: TGTGCCAGCAGCCAAGATCCGAGATTTTTAGCGGGACGGTACAATGAGCAGTTCTTC.

This clonotype was seen at least ten times. The chain is built from TRBV3-1 and TRBJ1-1; D remains unclear. V was shortened by 3 bases and J by 1 base, with 6 bases between the two germline ends. The CDR3 spans 13 residues. Looked up from germline, CDR1 is LGHDT and CDR2 is YNNKEL (reference sequence). The CDR3 spells CASSHGRNTEAFF. In DNA, the CDR3 is TGTGCCAGCAGCCATGGTAGGAACACTGAAGCTTTCTTT.

This chain uses TRBV20-1 with TRBJ2-5; D call uncertain. Germline CDR1 and CDR2: DFQATT and SNEGSKA (reference sequence). This CDR3 comprises 12 residues. V was pared by 3 bases and J by 5 bases, with 10 bases between. Here the CDR3 reads CSARVIVETQYF. Written as DNA, the CDR3 is TGCAGTGCTAGGGTAATAGTGGAGACCCAGTACTTC.

This clonotype has just a few counts. V gene TRBV29-1 combines with J gene TRBJ2-2, with 11 bases fitting TRBD1. The trim removed 5 bases at V and 2 bases at J, leaving 4 bases unmatched. The CDR3 has 15 amino acids. Per germline, CDR1 SQVTM and CDR2 ANQGSEA. The CDR3 DNA reads TGCAGCGTTAAGGGACAGGGGGGAAACACCGGGGAGCTGTTTTTT. Translating it yields CSVKGQGGNTGELFF.

The genes are TRBV27 and TRBJ1-2; D gene uncertain. Germline CDR1 and CDR2: MNHEY and SMNVEV (reference sequence). Trimming left V 5 bases short and J 3 bases short, with 16 bases between. The CDR3 is 15 amino acids. Here the CDR3 DNA reads TGTGCCAGCAGTAACGACAAGACCATACACTATGGCTACACCTTC. It codes for CASSNDKTIHYGYTF.

The chain links TRBV15 to TRBJ1-5; D is ambiguous. The length of the CDR3 is 15 residues. Germline lookup yields CDR1 LNHNV and CDR2 YYDKDF (reference sequence). With 3 bases removed from V and 7 bases from J, the gap between germline ends came to 16 bases. The CDR3 DNA reads TGTGCCACCAGCAGGGATCGAGGCTCTGGGCAGCCCCAGCATTTT. It translates to CATSRDRGSGQPQHF.

This clonotype occurred a few times. The V and J genes are TRBV20-1 and TRBJ2-7; 8 bases are a match to TRBD1. Trimming took 0 bases from V and 6 from J; bases not matched to a gene: 10. Germline loops: CDR1 DFQATT, CDR2 SNEGSKA (reference sequence). This CDR3 is 15 amino acids long. The CDR3 loop reads CSARDKDRVSAEQYF. The CDR3 nucleotides read TGCAGTGCTAGAGATAAGGACAGGGTTTCGGCCGAGCAGTACTTC.

The V gene is TRBV3-1, the J gene TRBJ1-1; TRBD1 matches 9 bases. Trimming removed 4 bases from V and 0 bases from J; junction bases left unmatched: 3. Germline V gene lookup returns CDR1 LGHDT and CDR2 YNNKEL (reference sequence). The length of the CDR3 is 15 residues. CDR3 sequence (DNA): TGTGCCAGCAGCCCGGACAGGGGAATGAACACTGAAGCTTTCTTT. Protein sequence: CASSPDRGMNTEAFF. Full variable domain (outside the CDR3, taken from reference TRBV3-1 and TRBJ1-1): DTAVSQTPKYLVTQMGNDKSIKCEQNLGHDTMYWYKQDSKKFLKIMFSYNNKELIINETVPNRFSPKSPDKAHLNLHINSLELGDSAVYFCASSPDRGMNTEAFFGQGTRLTVV.

V is TRBV7-9 and J is TRBJ1-3; possibly TRBD1 for D (6 bases). The CDR3 consists of 14 residues. Trimming removed 11 bases at V and 5 bases at J, with 19 bases between. CDR1 and CDR2 from the germline V gene are SEHNR and FQNEAQ (reference sequence). CDR3 sequence (DNA): TGTGCCTATGACGTCCAAGGACAGCGAAACACCATATATTTT. This gives the protein CAYDVQGQRNTIYF. The full variable domain, its missing parts supplied by reference TRBV7-9 and TRBJ1-3, is DTGVSQNPRHKITKRGQNVTFRCDPISEHNRLYWYRQTLGQGPEFLTYFQNEAQLEKSRLLSDRFSAERPKGSFSTLEIQRTEQGDSAMYLCAYDVQGQRNTIYFGEGSWLTVV.

This clonotype was seen only a few times. The chain links TRBV14 to TRBJ2-7, with 14 bases aligning to TRBD2. Germline CDR1 SGHDN, CDR2 FVKESK. With 5 bases clipped from V and 3 bases from J, the junction kept 6 bases outside the gene matches. The CDR3 runs 16 residues. CDR3 coding DNA: TGTGCCAGCAGCTGGGGACTAGCGGGAGCCGGCTACGAGCAGTACTTC. This encodes CASSWGLAGAGYEQYF.

This clonotype was seen a handful of times. This sequence joins TRBV11-2 and TRBJ2-1; possible D gene TRBD1, 5 bases. V was shortened by 4 bases and J by 7 bases, with 17 bases between the two germline ends. CDR3 size: 15 residues. Germline-derived CDR1 and CDR2 are SGHAT and FQNNGV. The CDR3 protein is CASSSLHQGWNEQFF. The CDR3 DNA reads as TGTGCCAGCAGCTCCCTACATCAGGGTTGGAATGAGCAGTTCTTC.

This clonotype was seen only a few times. Written as DNA, the CDR3 is TGTGCCAGCAGTAAAGGGTACGAGCAGTACGTC. This encodes CASSKGYEQYV. The V call is TRBV2, the J call TRBJ2-7; no clear D. This CDR3 spans 11 amino acids. Germline V CDR1 and CDR2: SNHLY, FYNNEI. V was clipped by 5 bases and J by 4 bases, with 6 bases between them.

This clonotype was detected many times. The chain combines TRBV29-1 with TRBJ1-1, with TRBD1 as a possible D gene (5 bases). V shed 3 bases and J shed 1 base, with 9 bases lying between them. This CDR3 spans 13 amino acids. From germline, CDR1 is SQVTM and CDR2 ANQGSEA. CDR3 amino acids: CSVDVQGNTEAFF. DNA for the CDR3: TGCAGCGTTGACGTTCAGGGGAACACTGAAGCTTTCTTT.

Only a few counts were recorded for this clonotype. V and J are TRBV13 and TRBJ2-7, with D hard to call. V was trimmed by 3 bases and J by 6 bases, leaving 9 bases between them. Germline V lookup: CDR1 PRHDT, CDR2 FYEKMQ (reference sequence). The CDR3 is made up of 12 amino acids. The CDR3 is CASSFLGPEQYF. CDR3 nucleotides: TGTGCCAGCAGCTTCCTTGGACCCGAGCAGTACTTC.

This clonotype was detected many times. This rearrangement joins TRBV18 to TRBJ1-2; unclear D gene. Germline CDR1 KGHSH, CDR2 LQKENI. The ends were cut back, 5 bases at V and 4 bases at J, with 17 bases in the middle. The CDR3 covers 15 residues. In nucleotides, the CDR3 is TGTGCCAGCTCATCTGCAGGTCCCGGCCTCTATGGCTACACCTTC. It is translated as CASSSAGPGLYGYTF.

This chain uses TRBV6-6 with TRBJ2-2, with TRBD1 matching over 9 bases. The CDR3 is 16 residues long. J gave up 3 bases and V 2 bases, and 4 bases lay outside the gene matches. Germline loops: CDR1 MNHNY, CDR2 SVGAGI (reference sequence). CDR3 amino acids: CASSYHRGRDTGELFF. In DNA form, the CDR3 reads TGTGCCAGCAGTTACCACAGGGGGCGCGACACCGGGGAGCTGTTTTTT.

This clonotype has a count of ten or more. The chain uses TRBV20-1 and TRBJ2-4, with D perhaps TRBD1 (5 bases). Germline assignment: CDR1 DFQATT and CDR2 SNEGSKA (reference sequence). The CDR3 sequence is 13 residues long. Trimming took 1 base from V and 5 from J, leaving 9 bases between them. CDR3 residues: CSARGQGENIQYF. The CDR3 nucleotides are TGCAGTGCTAGAGGGCAGGGTGAAAACATTCAGTACTTC.